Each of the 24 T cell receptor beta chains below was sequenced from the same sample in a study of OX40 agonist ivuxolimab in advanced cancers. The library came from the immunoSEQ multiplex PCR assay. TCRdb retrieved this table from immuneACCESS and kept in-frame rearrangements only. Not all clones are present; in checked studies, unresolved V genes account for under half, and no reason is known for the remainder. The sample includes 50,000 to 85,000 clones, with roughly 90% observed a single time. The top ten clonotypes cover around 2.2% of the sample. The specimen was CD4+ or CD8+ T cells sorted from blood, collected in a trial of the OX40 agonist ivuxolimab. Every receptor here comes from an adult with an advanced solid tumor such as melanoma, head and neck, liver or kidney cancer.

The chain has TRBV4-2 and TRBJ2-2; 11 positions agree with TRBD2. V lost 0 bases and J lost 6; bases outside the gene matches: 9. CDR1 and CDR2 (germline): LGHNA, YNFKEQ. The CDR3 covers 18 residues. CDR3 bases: TGTGCCAGCAGCCAAGATCCTCGTCTGGGACTAGCGGCCGGGGAGCTGTTTTTT. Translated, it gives CASSQDPRLGLAAGELFF.

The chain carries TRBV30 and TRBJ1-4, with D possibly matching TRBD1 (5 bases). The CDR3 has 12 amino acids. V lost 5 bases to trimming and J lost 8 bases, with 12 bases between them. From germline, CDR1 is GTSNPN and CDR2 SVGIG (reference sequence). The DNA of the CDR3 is TGTGCCTGGGGACAACGGGAAGAAAAACTGTTTTTT. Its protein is CAWGQREEKLFF.

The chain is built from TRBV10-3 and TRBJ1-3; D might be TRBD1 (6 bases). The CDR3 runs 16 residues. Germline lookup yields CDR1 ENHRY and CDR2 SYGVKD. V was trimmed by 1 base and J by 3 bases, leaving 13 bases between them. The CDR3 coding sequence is TGTGCCATCAGTGAGTTAGACAGGTTGGATGGAAACACCATATATTTT. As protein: CAISELDRLDGNTIYF.

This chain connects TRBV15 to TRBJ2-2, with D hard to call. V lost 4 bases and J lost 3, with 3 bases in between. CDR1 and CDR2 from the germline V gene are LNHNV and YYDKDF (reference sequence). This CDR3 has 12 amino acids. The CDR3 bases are TGTGCCACCAGCACCGACACCGGGGAGCTGTTTTTT. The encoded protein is CATSTDTGELFF. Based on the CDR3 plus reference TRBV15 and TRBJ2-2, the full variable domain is DAMVIQNPRYQVTQFGKPVTLSCSQTLNHNVMYWYQQKSSQAPKLLFHYYDKDFNNEADTPDNFQSRRPNTSFCFLDIRSPGLGDTAMYLCATSTDTGELFFGEGSRLTVL.

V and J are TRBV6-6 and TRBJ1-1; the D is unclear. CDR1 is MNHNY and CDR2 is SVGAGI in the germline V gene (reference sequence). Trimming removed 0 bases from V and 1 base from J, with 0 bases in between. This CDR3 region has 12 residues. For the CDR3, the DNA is TGTGCCAGCAGTTACTCGAACACTGAAGCTTTCTTT. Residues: CASSYSNTEAFF.

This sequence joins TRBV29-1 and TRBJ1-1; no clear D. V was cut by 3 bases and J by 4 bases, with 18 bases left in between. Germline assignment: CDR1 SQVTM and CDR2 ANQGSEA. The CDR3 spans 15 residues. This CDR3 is CSVEEWDREGTEAFF. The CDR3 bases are TGCAGCGTTGAGGAATGGGATAGGGAAGGCACTGAAGCTTTCTTT.

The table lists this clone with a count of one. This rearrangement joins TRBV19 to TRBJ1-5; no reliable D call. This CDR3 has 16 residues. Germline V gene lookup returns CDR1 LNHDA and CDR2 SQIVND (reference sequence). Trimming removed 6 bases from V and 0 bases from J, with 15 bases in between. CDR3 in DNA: TGTGCCAGTAGAAGAGGGTCGGGGTATAGCAATCAGCCCCAGCATTTT. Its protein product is CASRRGSGYSNQPQHF.

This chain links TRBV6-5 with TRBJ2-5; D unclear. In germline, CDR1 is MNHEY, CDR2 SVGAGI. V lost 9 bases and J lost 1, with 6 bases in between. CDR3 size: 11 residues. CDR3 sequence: CARGFQETQYF. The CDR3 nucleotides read TGTGCCAGGGGGTTCCAAGAGACCCAGTACTTC.

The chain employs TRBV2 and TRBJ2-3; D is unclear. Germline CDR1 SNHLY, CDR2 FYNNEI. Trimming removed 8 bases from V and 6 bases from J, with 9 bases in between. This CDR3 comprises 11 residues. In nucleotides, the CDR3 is TGTGCCAGCCTCCTGGTGGATACGCAGTATTTT. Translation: CASLLVDTQYF.

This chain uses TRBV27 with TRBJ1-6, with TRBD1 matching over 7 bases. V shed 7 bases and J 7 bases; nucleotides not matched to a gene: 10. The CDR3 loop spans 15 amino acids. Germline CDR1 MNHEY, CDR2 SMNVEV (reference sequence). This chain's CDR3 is CASTPGQGENSPLHF. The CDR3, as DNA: TGTGCCAGCACCCCAGGGCAGGGGGAAAATTCACCCCTCCACTTT.

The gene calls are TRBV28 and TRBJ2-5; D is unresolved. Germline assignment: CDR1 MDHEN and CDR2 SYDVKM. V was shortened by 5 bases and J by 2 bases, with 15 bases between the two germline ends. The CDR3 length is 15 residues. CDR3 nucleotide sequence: TGTGCCAGCAGTCTCACCCCTGTGGGGCAAGAGACCCAGTACTTC. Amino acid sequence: CASSLTPVGQETQYF.

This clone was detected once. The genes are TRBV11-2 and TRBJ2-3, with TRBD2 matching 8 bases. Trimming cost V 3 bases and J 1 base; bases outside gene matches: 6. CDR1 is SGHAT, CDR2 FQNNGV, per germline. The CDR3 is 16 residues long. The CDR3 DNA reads TGTGCCAGCAGCTTGACCCCGCGGGGGGGCACAGATACGCAGTATTTT. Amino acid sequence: CASSLTPRGGTDTQYF.

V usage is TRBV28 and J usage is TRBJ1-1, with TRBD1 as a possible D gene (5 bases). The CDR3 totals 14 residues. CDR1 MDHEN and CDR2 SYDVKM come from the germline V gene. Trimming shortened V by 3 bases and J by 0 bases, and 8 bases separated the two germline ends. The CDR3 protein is CASSFPQVNTEAFF. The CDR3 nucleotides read TGTGCCAGCAGTTTCCCACAGGTGAACACTGAAGCTTTCTTT.

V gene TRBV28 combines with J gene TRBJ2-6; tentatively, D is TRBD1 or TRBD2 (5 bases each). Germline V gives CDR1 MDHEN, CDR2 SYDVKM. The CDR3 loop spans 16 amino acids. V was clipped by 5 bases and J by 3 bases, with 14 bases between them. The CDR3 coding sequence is TGTGCCAGCAGTCCGGGACCGCTTGGTGGGGCCAACGTCCTGACTTTC. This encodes CASSPGPLGGANVLTF.

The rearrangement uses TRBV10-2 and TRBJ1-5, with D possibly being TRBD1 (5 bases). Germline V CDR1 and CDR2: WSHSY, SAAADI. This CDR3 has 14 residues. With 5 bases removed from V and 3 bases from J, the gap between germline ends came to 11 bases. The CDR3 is CASSWGTVNQPQHF. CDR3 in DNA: TGCGCCAGCAGTTGGGGGACGGTCAATCAGCCCCAGCATTTT.

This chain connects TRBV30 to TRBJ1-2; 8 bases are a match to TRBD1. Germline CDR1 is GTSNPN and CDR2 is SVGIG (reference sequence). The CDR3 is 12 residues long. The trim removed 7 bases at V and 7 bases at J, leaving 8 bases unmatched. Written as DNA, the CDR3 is TGTGCCTCGACAGGGGTTCTGGTTGGCTACACCTTC. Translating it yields CASTGVLVGYTF.

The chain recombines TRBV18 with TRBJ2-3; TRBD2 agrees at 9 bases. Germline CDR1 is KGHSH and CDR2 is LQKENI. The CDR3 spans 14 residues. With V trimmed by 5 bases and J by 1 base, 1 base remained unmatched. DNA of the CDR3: TGTGCCAGCTCATTAGCGGGAGGCACAGATACGCAGTATTTT. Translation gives CASSLAGGTDTQYF.

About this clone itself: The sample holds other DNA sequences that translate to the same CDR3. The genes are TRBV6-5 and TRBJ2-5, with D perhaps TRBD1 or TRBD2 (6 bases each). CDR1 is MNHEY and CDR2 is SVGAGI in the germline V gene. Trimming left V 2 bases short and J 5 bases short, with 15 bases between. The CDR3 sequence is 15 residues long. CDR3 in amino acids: CASSYGGGGRETQYF. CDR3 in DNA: TGTGCCAGCAGTTACGGGGGTGGGGGGCGGGAGACCCAGTACTTC.

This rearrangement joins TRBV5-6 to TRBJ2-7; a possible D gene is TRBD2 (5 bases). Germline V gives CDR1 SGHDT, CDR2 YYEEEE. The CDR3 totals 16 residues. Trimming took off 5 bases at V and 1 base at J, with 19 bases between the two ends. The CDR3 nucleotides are TGTGCCAGCAGGCCGGACTTCCTCGGGCCATCCTACGAGCAGTACTTC. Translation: CASRPDFLGPSYEQYF.

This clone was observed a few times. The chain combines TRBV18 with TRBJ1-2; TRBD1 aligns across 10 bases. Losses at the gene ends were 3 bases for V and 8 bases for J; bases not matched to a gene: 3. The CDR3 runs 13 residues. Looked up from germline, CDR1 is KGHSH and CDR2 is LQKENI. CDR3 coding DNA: TGTGCCAGCTCACCCGGACAGGGGGAAGGCTACACCTTC. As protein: CASSPGQGEGYTF.

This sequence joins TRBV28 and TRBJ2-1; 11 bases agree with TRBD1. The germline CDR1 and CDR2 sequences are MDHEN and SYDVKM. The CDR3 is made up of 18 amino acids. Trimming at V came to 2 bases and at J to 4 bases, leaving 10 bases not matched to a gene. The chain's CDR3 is CASSLKFPGQGVYNEQFF. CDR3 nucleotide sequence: TGTGCCAGCAGTTTAAAGTTCCCGGGACAGGGGGTATACAATGAGCAGTTCTTC.

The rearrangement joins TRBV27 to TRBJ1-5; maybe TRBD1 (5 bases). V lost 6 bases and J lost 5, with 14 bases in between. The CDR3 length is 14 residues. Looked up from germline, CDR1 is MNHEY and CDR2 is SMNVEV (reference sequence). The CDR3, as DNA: TGTGCCAGCAGGTGGAGAGGGGAGGATCAGCCCCAGCATTTT. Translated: CASRWRGEDQPQHF.

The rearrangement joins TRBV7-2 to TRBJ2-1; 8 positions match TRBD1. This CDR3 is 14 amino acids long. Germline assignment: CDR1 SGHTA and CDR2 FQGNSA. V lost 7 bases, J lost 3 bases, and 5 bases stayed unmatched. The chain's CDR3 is CASNLGTGYNEQFF. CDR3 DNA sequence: TGTGCCAGCAATCTCGGGACAGGCTACAATGAGCAGTTCTTC.

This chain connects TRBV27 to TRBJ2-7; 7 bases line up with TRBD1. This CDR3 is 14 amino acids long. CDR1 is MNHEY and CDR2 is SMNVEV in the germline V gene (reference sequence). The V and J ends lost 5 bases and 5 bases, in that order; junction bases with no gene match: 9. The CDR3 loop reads CASSPTGFFNEQYF. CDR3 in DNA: TGTGCCAGCAGTCCGACAGGGTTCTTCAACGAGCAGTACTTC.